The text below deals with one TCR beta chain. No antigen is known for it. This entry is derived from a study of response to subunit inactivated influenza vaccine. Study results and caveats: Authors suggested seasonal influenza vaccinations each recruit few new T cells.

Per the germline V gene, CDR1 is MGHRA and CDR2 is YSYEKL. V was clipped by 2 bases and J by 4 bases, with 11 bases between them. The CDR3 has 14 amino acids. In TCRdb, the RT-PCR reads were re-called with MiXCR into one record per CDR3 protein. The table shows hundreds of thousands of distinct CDR3 sequences, with approximately 10% occurring only once. This same sample was also part of a study on T cells expressing NK-cell markers. That publication notes: TCR beta cDNA was generated via 5'RACE template switching incorporating UMIs. Repertoires of TCR beta were obtained from T cells sorted as CD3+CD56+NKG2C+, CD3+CD56+NKG2C- and CD3+CD56-NKG2C+. Serological testing identified seven of the eight sequenced donors as HCMV-seropositive and one as seronegative. Once again these clonotypes came out on top in the CD3+CD56-NKG2C+ fraction of several donors.

This receptor was identified in a man aged 50 to 60 who received an inactivated influenza vaccine. Source: PBMCs from blood, taken on the day of vaccination. The chain uses TRBV4-1 and TRBJ2-5; no reliable D call. Here the CDR3 DNA reads TGCGCCAGCAGCCAAAACCCATCCACAGAGACCCAGTACTTC. Amino acids: CASSQNPSTETQYF.